This T cell receptor (beta chain) was sequenced for a study of T cell responses to AZD1222 COVID-19 vaccine. Profiling relied on immunoSEQ multiplex PCR, and the TCRdb table lists in-frame clones only, not all of them. The table shows some 110,000 clones, with approximately 90% occurring only once. This clone was observed a handful of times. Per the germline V gene, CDR1 is MNHEY and CDR2 is SVGAGI. The ends lost 8 bases at V and 6 bases at J; junction bases unmatched: 11. The CDR3 spans 15 residues. The material was peripheral blood, obtained 28 days after the second AZD1222 dose. The receptor was isolated from an adult who received the AZD1222 COVID-19 vaccine. J is TRBJ2-7 and V is TRBV6-5; the match to TRBD1 covers 12 bases. The chain's CDR3 is CASSAWDRGHGEQYF. CDR3 DNA sequence: TGTGCCAGCTCAGCTTGGGACAGGGGGCATGGCGAGCAGTACTTC.